These 13 T cell receptor beta chains were sequenced from one sample in a study of CD8 T cells in ankylosing spondylitis (dated by TCRdb to the late 2010s). The library was produced with 5' RACE. TCRdb names Illumina HiSeq 2500 as the instrument used. TCRdb handled the public reads itself, with Q25 trimming in fastp and clone calling in MiXCR, and kept productive beta chains. CDR3 protein sequences are deduplicated, and each keeps its most common genes and DNA. The sample table shows around 320,000 distinct CDR3 sequences, and roughly 20% are seen once. The ten largest clones capture 3.5% of the sample. The material sequenced was blood, either unsorted or a sorted T cell fraction (not recorded which). The receptors here all came from a female donor with ankylosing spondylitis or in good health (not recorded which).

This clonotype was observed a handful of times. CDR3 DNA: TGTGCCAGCAGCTACCCCGGGACAGCGAACACTGAAGCTTTCTTT. Amino acids: CASSYPGTANTEAFF. The chain recombines TRBV7-9 with TRBJ1-1; 7 bases are a match to TRBD1. The junction had 6 bases not matched to a gene; V was cut back by 4 bases and J by 1 base. Germline V gene lookup returns CDR1 SEHNR and CDR2 FQNEAQ (reference sequence). The CDR3 contains 15 residues.

This clonotype was detected ten times or more. The chain couples TRBV5-6 to TRBJ1-2, with D possibly being TRBD1 (5 bases). Trimming left V 6 bases short and J 8 bases short, with 26 bases between. Germline V CDR1 and CDR2: SGHDT, YYEEEE. The CDR3 is 16 amino acids. CDR3 protein: CASTRKGTGPFEGYTF. The CDR3 DNA follows: TGTGCCAGCACGAGAAAGGGAACAGGCCCCTTCGAAGGCTACACCTTC.

DNA of the CDR3: TGTGCCAGCAGCTCCGGGACAGGGTTCAATGAGCAGTTCTTC. Protein product: CASSSGTGFNEQFF. The chain uses TRBV5-6 and TRBJ2-1; 9 nucleotides agree with TRBD1. J was trimmed by 6 bases and V by 3 bases; bases with no gene match: 4. The germline CDR1 and CDR2 sequences are SGHDT and YYEEEE. CDR3 length: 14 amino acids.

There are a few counts of this clonotype. The chain has TRBV20-1 and TRBJ2-7, with TRBD2 matching 7 bases. The CDR3 covers 15 residues. The J segment lost 0 bases and the V segment lost 6 bases, leaving 11 bases of the junction unmatched. CDR1 is DFQATT, CDR2 SNEGSKA, per germline (reference sequence). The CDR3 DNA sequence: TGCAGTGCCCCAGTGTCTAGCGGAGCCTCCTACGAGCAGTACTTC. Translating it yields CSAPVSSGASYEQYF.

This rearrangement joins TRBV12-3 or TRBV12-4 to TRBJ1-1; 9 bases fit TRBD1. Losses at the gene ends were 2 bases for V and 5 bases for J; bases not matched to a gene: 3. The CDR3 covers 14 residues. In nucleotides, the CDR3 is TGTGCCAGCAGTTTATCTGGACAGGGGACTGAAGCTTTCTTT. Protein: CASSLSGQGTEAFF.

This chain joins TRBV12-3 or TRBV12-4 and TRBJ2-7; 9 bases fit TRBD1. This CDR3 comprises 14 residues. After removal of 6 bases from V and 6 bases from J, the junction contained 9 bases not matched to a gene. CDR3 amino acids: CASRSTGGLGEQYF. In DNA form, the CDR3 reads TGTGCCAGCAGGTCGACAGGGGGACTGGGCGAGCAGTACTTC.

This clonotype was observed a handful of times. The rearrangement links TRBV10-3 to TRBJ2-3, with D possibly being TRBD1 (6 bases). Germline V CDR1 and CDR2: ENHRY, SYGVKD. Trimming left V 10 bases short and J 2 bases short, with 13 bases between. The length of the CDR3 is 13 residues. The CDR3 DNA reads as TGTGCCACCTCAGGGGTTTTCACAGATACGCAGTATTTT. This translates into CATSGVFTDTQYF.

This clonotype was observed many times. The chain is built from TRBV12-3 or TRBV12-4 and TRBJ2-1; 7 bases match TRBD2. CDR3 length equals 13 residues. The V gene end was trimmed by 7 bases and the J gene end by 5 bases; junction bases not matched to a gene: 5. The CDR3 spells CASNSGGNNEQFF. The CDR3 region has the DNA TGTGCCAGCAATTCGGGGGGAAACAATGAGCAGTTCTTC.

The sample holds a few counts of this clonotype. J is TRBJ1-4 and V is TRBV12-3 or TRBV12-4, with TRBD1 matching 8 bases. With V trimmed by 6 bases and J by 4 bases, 7 bases remained unmatched. The CDR3 extends over 15 amino acids. CDR3 in amino acids: CASRREGQVNEKLFF. The CDR3 region has the DNA TGTGCCAGCAGGCGAGAGGGACAGGTTAATGAAAAACTGTTTTTT.

The J gene is TRBJ2-7, the V gene TRBV15; no clear D gene. The V end was cut by 0 bases, the J end by 5 bases, with 14 bases between. This CDR3 is built from 15 residues. Germline values: CDR1 LNHNV, CDR2 YYDKDF (reference sequence). CDR3 loop: CATSRDRLVSNEQYF. The CDR3 DNA follows: TGTGCCACCAGCAGAGATAGGCTAGTTTCCAACGAGCAGTACTTC.

This clonotype was counted between two and nine times. This sequence joins TRBV10-3 and TRBJ1-3; 9 positions agree with TRBD1. The CDR3 runs 14 residues. With V trimmed by 10 bases and J by 4 bases, 8 bases remained unmatched. Per the germline V gene, CDR1 is ENHRY and CDR2 is SYGVKD. The CDR3, as DNA: TGTGCCAGCAAACAGGGGGCTAGCGGAAACACCATATATTTT. This translates into CASKQGASGNTIYF.

This clonotype was found a few times. V gene TRBV12-3 or TRBV12-4 combines with J gene TRBJ2-2; perhaps TRBD2 as D (5 bases). V shed 6 bases and J shed 1 base, with 15 bases lying between them. This CDR3 region has 16 residues. The CDR3 loop is CASSHGLEVNTGELFF. In DNA form, the CDR3 reads TGTGCCAGCAGCCACGGACTGGAGGTGAACACCGGGGAGCTGTTTTTT.

This clonotype showed up many times. The chain recombines TRBV5-6 with TRBJ1-1; 8 nucleotides match TRBD1. The CDR3 has 14 amino acids. Trimming took 5 bases from V and 0 from J; bases not matched to a gene: 3. Germline V gene data show CDR1 as SGHDT and CDR2 as YYEEEE. CDR3 residues: CASRRQGLNTEAFF. The CDR3 nucleotides read TGTGCCAGCAGACGACAGGGGCTGAACACTGAAGCTTTCTTT. The complete variable domain, with remaining parts taken from reference TRBV5-6 and TRBJ1-1, reads DAGVTQSPTHLIKTRGQQVTLRCSPKSGHDTVSWYQQALGQGPQFIFQYYEEEERQRGNFPDRFSGHQFPNYSSELNVNALLLGDSALYLCASRRQGLNTEAFFGQGTRLTVV.